These 21 T cell receptor beta chains were sequenced from one sample in a study of shared clonotypes between healthy human individuals (dated by TCRdb to the early 2020s). Library generation was performed with the immunoSEQ multiplex PCR assay. Imported from immuneACCESS, the table was reduced by TCRdb to in-frame sequences with V and J called. These copies leave out some clones; in studies compared against another copy, an unresolved V gene accounts for under half, and the cause of the remainder is not known. The sample has about 1 million clones on record, about 74% of them singletons. The ten biggest clones cover roughly 1.5% of the sample. The sample comprised memory CD4+ T cells sorted from blood. Explained via the paper, the cell subset or site label denotes: CD45RA-negative fraction. Source of these receptors: a man aged 18 to 30 in good health.

The chain recombines TRBV25-1 with TRBJ2-2; D is perhaps TRBD1 (5 bases). Germline V gene sequence: CDR1 MGHDK, CDR2 SYGVNS. Between the trimmed V and J ends, which lost 0 bases and 2 bases, there was a span of 10 bases. The length of the CDR3 is 16 residues. CDR3 sequence reads: CASSEYRVTNTGELFF. CDR3 bases: TGTGCCAGCAGTGAATACAGGGTTACAAACACCGGGGAGCTGTTTTTT.

The J gene is TRBJ2-5, the V gene TRBV23-1; tentative D call: TRBD1 (5 bases). TRBV23-1 counts as an open reading frame of uncertain function. This CDR3 is 14 amino acids long. Trimming cost V 2 bases and J 1 base, with 8 bases left between them. The CDR3 spells CASSQNRSQETQYF. The CDR3, as DNA: TGCGCCAGCAGTCAAAACAGGAGCCAAGAGACCCAGTACTTC.

The J gene is TRBJ1-1, the V gene TRBV27, with D uncertain. The CDR3 totals 14 residues. In germline, CDR1 is MNHEY, CDR2 SMNVEV (reference sequence). Trimming removed 4 bases at V and 11 bases at J, with 20 bases between. The DNA for the CDR3 is TGTGCCAGCAGTTCCGGTTTCGGTCCTGGGAGGGCTTTCTTT. It translates to CASSSGFGPGRAFF.

The J gene is TRBJ1-1, the V gene TRBV7-9; D remains unclear. CDR3 length: 17 residues. The V gene's germline CDR1 is SEHNR and CDR2 FQNEAQ (reference sequence). Trimming took off 7 bases at V and 2 bases at J, with 23 bases between the two ends. CDR3 in amino acids: CASTSYSPALFNTEAFF. The CDR3 region has the DNA TGTGCCAGCACTTCTTATTCTCCGGCCCTGTTTAACACTGAAGCTTTCTTT.

This chain links TRBV2 with TRBJ1-4; D not certain. Trimming took off 5 bases at V and 5 bases at J, with 12 bases between the two ends. Germline CDR1 SNHLY, CDR2 FYNNEI. This CDR3 is built from 14 residues. For the CDR3, the DNA is TGTGCCAGCAGTCTAGGACCGAAGAATGAAAAACTGTTTTTT. This gives the protein CASSLGPKNEKLFF.

A few counts support this clone. The CDR3 is CASSLGQGYAEQYF. CDR3 nucleotides: TGTGCCAGCAGCTTAGGACAGGGGTACGCGGAGCAGTACTTC. V gene TRBV5-6 combines with J gene TRBJ2-7, with 9 bases identical to TRBD1. V dropped 2 bases and J dropped 7; count of bases not matched to a gene: 7. The CDR3 consists of 14 residues. The germline gives CDR1 SGHDT, CDR2 YYEEEE.

This chain links TRBV10-2 with TRBJ2-1; 11 bases are shared with TRBD2. Germline CDR1 reads WSHSY; CDR2 reads SAAADI. V trimming: 6 bases; J trimming: 1 base; junction bases outside the gene matches: 2. The CDR3 has 15 amino acids. The chain's CDR3 is CASRTSGKSYNEQFF. The CDR3 coding sequence is TGCGCCAGCAGGACTAGCGGGAAATCCTACAATGAGCAGTTCTTC.

The chain joins TRBV5-1 to TRBJ2-1; 7 bases fit TRBD1. V shed 5 bases and J 4 bases; nucleotides not matched to a gene: 9. Germline V gene sequence: CDR1 SGHRS, CDR2 YFSETQ. The CDR3 runs 15 residues. CDR3 DNA sequence: TGCGCCAGCAGGTCGACAGGGATAGGGTACAATGAGCAGTTCTTC. This sequence encodes CASRSTGIGYNEQFF.

This clone was picked up a small number of times. This chain connects TRBV7-2 to TRBJ2-4, with TRBD2 matching over 10 bases. Trimming removed 0 bases from V and 3 bases from J; junction bases left unmatched: 8. The germline V gene encodes CDR1 SGHTA and CDR2 FQGNSA. This CDR3 has 18 amino acids. The CDR3 loop reads CASSLAVPSGSLKNIQYF. The CDR3 nucleotides read TGTGCCAGCAGCTTAGCGGTTCCTAGCGGGAGTCTCAAAAACATTCAGTACTTC. Supplemented by reference TRBV7-2 and TRBJ2-4, the full variable domain reads GAGVSQSPSNKVTEKGKDVELRCDPISGHTALYWYRQSLGQGLEFLIYFQGNSAPDKSGLPSDRFSAERTGGSVSTLTIQRTQQEDSAVYLCASSLAVPSGSLKNIQYFGAGTRLSVL.

The chain links TRBV7-9 to TRBJ1-6; D may be TRBD1 (5 bases). This CDR3 is 14 amino acids long. V shed 4 bases and J shed 6 bases, with 10 bases lying between them. CDR1 and CDR2 (germline): SEHNR, FQNEAQ (reference sequence). The DNA for the CDR3 is TGTGCCAGCAGCTCGACAGTAGCTAATTCACCCCTCCACTTT. This sequence encodes CASSSTVANSPLHF.

The chain carries TRBV5-4 and TRBJ2-7; D unresolved. The V end was cut by 4 bases, the J end by 3 bases, with 5 bases between. Germline-derived CDR1 and CDR2 are SGHNT and YYREEE (reference sequence). The CDR3 covers 11 residues. CDR3 nucleotide sequence: TGTGCCAGCAGCGTCCTCTACGAGCAGTACTTC. It yields the protein CASSVLYEQYF.

V usage is TRBV19 and J usage is TRBJ2-1; a possible D gene is TRBD1 (5 bases). The CDR3 has 13 amino acids. With 4 bases removed from V and 4 bases from J, the gap between germline ends came to 8 bases. Germline lookup yields CDR1 LNHDA and CDR2 SQIVND (reference sequence). Here the CDR3 DNA reads TGTGCCAGTAGTACGACAGCTTACAATGAGCAGTTCTTC. This sequence encodes CASSTTAYNEQFF. The whole variable domain, remainder taken from reference TRBV19 and TRBJ2-1, is DGGITQSPKYLFRKEGQNVTLSCEQNLNHDAMYWYRQDPGQGLRLIYYSQIVNDFQKGDIAEGYSVSREKKESFPLTVTSAQKNPTAFYLCASSTTAYNEQFFGPGTRLTVL.

This sequence joins TRBV6-5 and TRBJ2-7; the D call may be TRBD1 or TRBD2 (7 bases each). V lost 6 bases and J 6 bases, leaving 15 bases between the germline ends. This CDR3 comprises 13 residues. The germline CDR1 and CDR2 sequences are MNHEY and SVGAGI. DNA for the CDR3: TGTGCCAGCAGACGGGGGGCAGGGGGCGAGCAGTACTTC. It codes for CASRRGAGGEQYF.

This chain uses TRBV30 with TRBJ2-7, with 12 bases identical to TRBD2. With V trimmed by 0 bases and J by 4 bases, 10 bases remained unmatched. The germline CDR1 and CDR2 sequences are GTSNPN and SVGIG (reference sequence). CDR3 length equals 17 residues. This CDR3 is CAWSVGGTSGWSYEQYF. Here the CDR3 DNA reads TGTGCCTGGAGTGTAGGGGGGACTAGCGGGTGGAGTTACGAGCAGTACTTC.

The V call is TRBV6-5, the J call TRBJ2-1, with 7 bases lining up with TRBD2. Losses at the gene ends were 8 bases for V and 4 bases for J; bases not matched to a gene: 8. The CDR3 is 14 amino acids. Germline-derived CDR1 and CDR2 are MNHEY and SVGAGI. The CDR3 DNA sequence: TGTGCCAGCGCGGGCGGGAGCGGTTACAATGAGCAGTTCTTC. Its protein product is CASAGGSGYNEQFF.

The genes are TRBV6-5 and TRBJ1-1, with D unclear. This CDR3 contains 12 residues. CDR1 and CDR2 (germline): MNHEY, SVGAGI. Between the trimmed V and J ends, which lost 8 bases and 2 bases, there was a span of 9 bases. The CDR3 DNA is TGTGCCAGCTCCAGCCCAAACACTGAAGCTTTCTTT. This encodes CASSSPNTEAFF.

Only one count was recorded for this clone. The chain links TRBV6-5 to TRBJ2-6; TRBD1 matches at 7 bases. V lost 9 bases and J lost 2; bases outside the gene matches: 4. This CDR3 has 14 amino acids. Germline V gives CDR1 MNHEY, CDR2 SVGAGI. CDR3 nucleotide sequence: TGTGCCAGTCATACAGGGGCTGGGGCCAACGTCCTGACTTTC. It translates to CASHTGAGANVLTF.

The table lists this clone with many counts. The same CDR3 can be traced to other DNA sequences in this sample. The chain combines TRBV5-1 with TRBJ2-5; no definite D call. The CDR3 loop spans 14 amino acids. Germline V gene data show CDR1 as SGHRS and CDR2 as YFSETQ. V was clipped by 0 bases and J by 2 bases, with 8 bases between them. CDR3 residues: CASSLGQAQETQYF. The CDR3 nucleotides are TGCGCCAGCAGCTTGGGGCAGGCTCAAGAGACCCAGTACTTC.

The V gene is TRBV10-3, the J gene TRBJ2-7, with 11 bases identical to TRBD1. The V gene end was trimmed by 9 bases and the J gene end by 4 bases; junction bases not matched to a gene: 5. Germline V gene sequence: CDR1 ENHRY, CDR2 SYGVKD. The CDR3 is 13 residues long. The CDR3 sequence: CAIRTGGRYEQYF. The DNA of the CDR3 is TGTGCCATACGGACAGGGGGCAGGTACGAGCAGTACTTC.

The chain recombines TRBV4-3 with TRBJ2-7, with 8 bases fitting TRBD2. The CDR3 length is 16 residues. Germline CDR1 LGHNA, CDR2 YSLEER. Trimming removed 0 bases from V and 2 bases from J; junction bases left unmatched: 6. CDR3 protein: CASSQDGAGGAYEQYF. The CDR3, as DNA: TGCGCCAGCAGCCAAGATGGGGCGGGAGGAGCCTACGAGCAGTACTTC.

This chain links TRBV18 with TRBJ2-2; TRBD1 agrees at 7 bases. Germline V CDR1 and CDR2: KGHSH, LQKENI. This CDR3 has 16 amino acids. The J segment lost 5 bases and the V segment lost 4 bases, leaving 10 bases of the junction unmatched. The CDR3 region has the DNA TGTGCCAGCTCACTCCGAGGGGGCGCGGAGACCGGGGAGCTGTTTTTT. Amino acid sequence: CASSLRGGAETGELFF.